This TCR beta chain was profiled in a study of cytomegalovirus exposure and HLA in healthy donors. Overall study results and limits: Previous analysis showed most TCR beta V segments were productive about 87% or about 30% of the time. HLA alleles were associated with roughly 15,000 TCR beta sequences in a later analysis at 0.05 false discovery rate.

Concerning this clone: Its antigen remains unidentified.

PCR amplification relied on 60 Vbeta primers (plus 13 Jbeta primers). Profiling relied on immunoSEQ multiplex PCR, and the TCRdb table lists in-frame clones only, not all of them. Here the sample table reports approximately 52,000 clones. V lost 3 bases, J lost 5 bases, and 10 bases lay in between. This CDR3 is 13 amino acids long. The germline gives CDR1 KGHSH, CDR2 LQKENI. This chain uses TRBV18 with TRBJ1-1, with a tentative D call TRBD1 (5 bases). The TCR sequence derives from a man between 50 and 59 years old in good health and CMV-seropositive. Sequenced material: PBMCs. CDR3 sequence: CASSPGLVTEAFF. The CDR3 DNA follows: TGTGCCAGCTCACCGGGACTCGTAACTGAAGCTTTCTTT.